The subject of this entry is one TCR beta chain. Its antigen is unknown. Base qualities are missing; no much larger clone stands one base away. This specimen comes from a study of T cell responses to AZD1222 COVID-19 vaccine (dated by TCRdb to the early 2020s). Background for the entire study: A total of 230 to 250 trial participants underwent TCR sequencing, of whom 207 had received two doses of AZD1222 and around 26 had received two doses of the MenACWY control vaccine. Trial participants were enrolled by age into 18-55, 56-69 and 70-plus year subgroups, with roughly 150, 30 and 60 TCR-sequenced participants respectively.

Taken from the germline V gene, the CDR1 and CDR2 loops are MNHEY and SVGAGI. Between the V and J ends, shortened by 4 bases and 2 bases respectively, the junction contains 12 bases. Measured from the cysteine to the phenylalanine, the CDR3 is 14 residues long. Only the CDR3 portion is preserved as DNA: 42 bases, with reading frame beginning at the first base. Beyond this particular receptor, the publication reports: Because no samples from the day 14 peak response were available, repertoires could be characterized only after the peak T cell response. Conclusions about previously exposed vaccinees are limited, since just 6 or 7 AZD1222 recipients were seropositive for SARS-CoV-2 at baseline. After two AZD1222 doses, both the breadth and the depth of spike-specific TCRs were significantly higher than at day 0 and than in MenACWY recipients. Participants were mostly white British, with more females than males. The authors suggested clonal diversity may have been underestimated. The 56-69-year group was small, and its depth increase did not reach significance, likely because of low power. Epitopes outside the regions mutated in the B.1.351 and B.1.1.7 variants were reportedly recognized by nearly half of the unique spike-specific TCRs. The whole spike protein was spanned by vaccine-associated CD4 TCRs, and dominant responses were seen in regions 160-218 and 743-854.

The time point tag for this specimen amounts to: about 28 days (+/-7) after the second vaccine dose. AZD1222 recipients whose second dose came at about 4 weeks and those whose second dose came at about 12 weeks were combined into one group, since spike-specific TCR depth and breadth did not differ between the two schedules. The vaccinee samples were drawn from two UK trials, COV001 and COV002, one of which was a single-blind randomized controlled phase 2/3 trial testing AZD1222 (ChAdOx1 nCoV-19) in healthy adults. For TCRbeta chain sequencing, PBMC samples from trial participants were taken at day 0 and at day 28 after the second dose. The CDR3 regions of human TCRbeta chains were analyzed by immunosequencing. In the source study's methods: Repertoire TCRs were checked for matches against a reference library of SARS-CoV-2-specific TCRs that had been generated using the MIRA antigen-specificity platform. Breadth was defined as the fraction of unique TCRs that were SARS-CoV-2-associated. Depth was defined as the fraction of total T cells that were SARS-CoV-2-associated. Each spike-specific TCR was assigned to its reactive spike region and to a CD4 or CD8 class using the MIRA data. Log10-transformed breadth and depth values were compared by one-way ANOVA with Sidak's multiple comparisons tests. In TCRdb, the immuneACCESS table is reduced to in-frame sequences with V and J assigned. These tables do not hold every clone; where another copy was compared, an unresolved V gene accounts for under half, and the others remain unexplained. V, J and clone size reflect that table, while D and trimming were determined from the DNA. The sample data list around 150,000 clones, and approximately 91% of these were observed just once. The biggest ten clones account for around 1.8% of the sample.

The sequence joins TRBV6-5 to TRBJ2-7, with the D gene too uncertain to name. The TCR sequence derives from an adult who received the AZD1222 COVID-19 vaccine. Source: peripheral blood, taken 28 days after the second AZD1222 dose. The nucleotides are TGTGCCAGCAGTTTGAACTTCCCCCCCTACGAGCAGTACTTC. Its protein is CASSLNFPPYEQYF.